The next 13 T cell receptor beta chains were all read from a single sample in a study of T-cell memory formation after mild COVID-19. Via MiXCR, TCRdb re-called the 5' RACE reads, giving one row per CDR3 protein. This table has approximately 290,000 distinct CDR3 sequences, 8% to 10% appearing once. The sample consisted of PBMCs or a T cell subset sorted from them (not recorded which). The receptor set was obtained from a young man who had mild COVID-19 (a few samples of this study predate the infection). Cell type and time point are not known.

This clonotype was counted a few times. The chain employs TRBV11-3 and TRBJ2-2; 15 bases map to TRBD2. This CDR3 has 17 amino acids. V dropped 4 bases and J dropped 3; count of bases not matched to a gene: 3. The germline V gene has CDR1 SGHNT and CDR2 YENEEA. The CDR3 DNA reads TGTGCCAGCAGCTCGTGGACTAGCGGGGGGGACACCGGGGAGCTGTTTTTT. Translated: CASSSWTSGGDTGELFF.

This clonotype was detected many times. CDR3 amino acids: CASGRGDTQYF. The CDR3, as DNA: TGCGCCAGCGGCAGGGGAGATACGCAGTATTTT. This chain uses TRBV5-1 with TRBJ2-3, with D possibly matching TRBD1 (6 bases). Trimming shortened V by 7 bases and J by 5 bases, and 8 bases separated the two germline ends. The CDR3 extends over 11 amino acids. Germline lookup yields CDR1 SGHRS and CDR2 YFSETQ.

DNA of the CDR3: TGTGCCAGCAGCCAGCGGGGGGGCCGTTTCGGTGAGCAGTTCTTC. It is translated as CASSQRGGRFGEQFF. V and J are TRBV7-2 and TRBJ2-1; 10 bases align to TRBD2. This CDR3 spans 15 amino acids. V lost 5 bases to trimming and J lost 9 bases; unmatched junction nucleotides: 10. Looked up from germline, CDR1 is SGHTA and CDR2 is FQGNSA.

This clonotype occurred a few times. The chain recombines TRBV7-9 with TRBJ2-5; 9 bases match TRBD1. Looked up from germline, CDR1 is SEHNR and CDR2 is FQNEAQ (reference sequence). The length of the CDR3 is 14 residues. The V segment lost 4 bases and the J segment 4 bases; nucleotides outside the gene matches: 4. The CDR3 bases are TGTGCCAGCAGCTCTCGACAGGGGGTAGAGACCCAGTACTTC. Its translation is CASSSRQGVETQYF.

The rearrangement joins TRBV5-5 to TRBJ2-1; 9 positions match TRBD1. This CDR3 comprises 18 residues. V shed 0 bases and J 5 bases; nucleotides not matched to a gene: 12. The germline CDR1 and CDR2 sequences are SGHKS and YYEKEE (reference sequence). The CDR3 sequence: CASSLVGPGQGYNNEQFF. CDR3 sequence (DNA): TGTGCCAGCAGCTTGGTGGGACCGGGACAGGGTTATAACAATGAGCAGTTCTTC.

In this sample, this clonotype turned up many times. The chain combines TRBV12-3 or TRBV12-4 with TRBJ2-5; D call uncertain. This CDR3 spans 13 amino acids. V was clipped by 1 base and J by 5 bases, with 8 bases between them. Here the CDR3 DNA reads TGTGCCAGCAGTTTAGGCCCCAGGGAGACCCAGTACTTC. Its protein product is CASSLGPRETQYF.

This sequence joins TRBV15 and TRBJ2-7; a possible D gene is TRBD2 (6 bases). The CDR3 loop spans 13 amino acids. The ends were cut back, 5 bases at V and 5 bases at J, with 13 bases in the middle. Germline CDR1 is LNHNV and CDR2 is YYDKDF (reference sequence). This CDR3 reads CATSGGPLDEQYF. The CDR3 bases are TGTGCCACCAGCGGAGGGCCATTAGACGAGCAGTACTTC.

The rearrangement links TRBV6-6 to TRBJ2-1, with D possibly TRBD1 on 6 matching bases. This CDR3 is built from 13 residues. V lost 7 bases and J lost 0, with 7 bases in between. CDR1 and CDR2 from the germline V gene are MNHNY and SVGAGI (reference sequence). CDR3 bases: TGTGCCAGCATGGGGGCCTCCTACAATGAGCAGTTCTTC. Translated, it gives CASMGASYNEQFF.

This rearrangement joins TRBV5-1 to TRBJ2-7; TRBD2 aligns across 13 bases. The CDR3 covers 17 residues. Trimming removed 8 bases from V and 3 bases from J; junction bases left unmatched: 14. CDR1 is SGHRS and CDR2 is YFSETQ in the germline V gene. The CDR3 DNA reads TGCGCCAGAAGCAAACCGGGACTAGCGGGGAAAAACTACGAGCAGTACTTC. This gives the protein CARSKPGLAGKNYEQYF.

This clonotype showed up just a few times. This chain connects TRBV29-1 to TRBJ1-2; D is ambiguous. Trimming removed 1 base at V and 4 bases at J, with 13 bases between. Per the germline V gene, CDR1 is SQVTM and CDR2 is ANQGSEA. The CDR3 totals 14 residues. The CDR3 region has the DNA TGCAGCGTTGAAGGGTTAGGGTTTGGCTATGGCTACACCTTC. Translating it yields CSVEGLGFGYGYTF.

The V call is TRBV10-3, the J call TRBJ2-5, with 14 bases that match TRBD2. The trim removed 8 bases at V and 3 bases at J, leaving 5 bases unmatched. This CDR3 has 15 residues. CDR1 is ENHRY, CDR2 SYGVKD, per germline. CDR3 residues: CAISGTSGGEETQYF. CDR3 in DNA: TGTGCCATCTCAGGGACTAGCGGGGGAGAAGAGACCCAGTACTTC.

J is TRBJ2-4 and V is TRBV5-5, with D possibly TRBD1 on 7 matching bases. The V gene lost 0 bases and the J gene lost 13 bases, with 14 bases spanning the gap. CDR1 is SGHKS, CDR2 YYEKEE, per germline (reference sequence). This CDR3 contains 13 residues. CDR3 sequence (DNA): TGTGCCAGCAGCTTGGCAGTCGGGGGACAGCAGTACTTC. Amino acid sequence: CASSLAVGGQQYF.

This clonotype was detected only a few times. The chain links TRBV21-1 to TRBJ1-5; TRBD1 was called by the table and not checked on the DNA. TRBV21-1 is a known pseudogene. The CDR3 is 19 amino acids. This CDR3 reads CASSNCGRDRGLSNQPQHF. CDR3 DNA: TGTGCCAGCAGCAATTGCGGCCGGGACAGGGGGCTAAGCAATCAGCCCCAGCATTTT.